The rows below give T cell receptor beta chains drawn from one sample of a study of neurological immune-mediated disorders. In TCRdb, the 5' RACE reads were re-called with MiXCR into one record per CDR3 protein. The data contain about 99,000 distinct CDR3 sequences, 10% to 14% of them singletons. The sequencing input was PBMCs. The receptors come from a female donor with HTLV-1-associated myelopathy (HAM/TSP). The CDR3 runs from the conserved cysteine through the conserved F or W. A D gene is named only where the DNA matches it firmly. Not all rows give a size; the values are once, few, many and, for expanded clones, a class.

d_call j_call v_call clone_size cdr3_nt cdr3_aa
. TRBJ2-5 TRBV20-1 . TGCAGTGCCCTGTCCAACGTGCAAGAGACCCAGTACTTC CSALSNVQETQYF
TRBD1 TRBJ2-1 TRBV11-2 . TGTGCCAGCAGCTTAGATGGACAGGGGGCCTTTTATGAGCAGTTCTTC CASSLDGQGAFYEQFF
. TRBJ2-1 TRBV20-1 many TGCAGTGCCTCTTTCAGGGGCCATGAGCAGTTCTTC CSASFRGHEQFF
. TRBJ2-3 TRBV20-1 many TGCAGTGCCCCGGAGGGGGGTAGGGATACGCAGTATTTT CSAPEGGRDTQYF
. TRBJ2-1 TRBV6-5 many TGTGCCAGCAGTTACGAGGCTCGACGGGGGTCCATGAATGAGCAGTTCTTC CASSYEARRGSMNEQFF
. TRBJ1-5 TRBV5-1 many TGCGCCAGCAGCTTGGAAGGGATTCGGAATCAGCCCCAGCATTTT CASSLEGIRNQPQHF
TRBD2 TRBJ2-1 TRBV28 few TGTGCCAGCAGGTTTAGCGGGGGCTCCTACAATGAGCAGTTCTTC CASRFSGGSYNEQFF
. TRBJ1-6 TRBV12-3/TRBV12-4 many TGTGCCAGCAGTTTAGGCAGGGGCGGATCACCCCTCCACTTT CASSLGRGGSPLHF
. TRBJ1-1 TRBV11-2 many TGTGCCAGCAGCTTAAGGGAGAACACTGAAGCTTTCTTT CASSLRENTEAFF
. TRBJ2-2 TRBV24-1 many TGTGCCACCAGTGACCCCAGATCTCGGGGCTCGAACACCGGGGAGCTGTTTTTT CATSDPRSRGSNTGELFF
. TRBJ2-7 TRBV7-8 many TGTGCCAGCAGCGCCGAGGGGGGACACTCCTACGAGCAGTACTTC CASSAEGGHSYEQYF
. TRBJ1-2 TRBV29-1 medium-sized TGCAGCGTGGGCCGGACAGAGTCGATCGGGGGCTACACCTTC CSVGRTESIGGYTF
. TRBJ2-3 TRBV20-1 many TGCAGTACCCCGAGAAAGGGCGGAGGGGCAGATACGCAGTATTTT CSTPRKGGGADTQYF
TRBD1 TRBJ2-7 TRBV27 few TGTGCCAGCAGACAGGGGTCCTACGAGCAGTACTTC CASRQGSYEQYF
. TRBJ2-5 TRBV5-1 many TGCGCCAGCAGCCCAGGGGACAACCAAGAGACCCAGTACTTC CASSPGDNQETQYF
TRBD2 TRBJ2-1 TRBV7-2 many TGTGCCAGCGCAGCGGGGGGATCCTACAATGAGCAGTTCTTC CASAAGGSYNEQFF
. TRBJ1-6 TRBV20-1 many TGCAGTGCTAGGGTCGGGACAACAAAAGTCATCTTGGGTTCACCCCTCCACTTT CSARVGTTKVILGSPLHF